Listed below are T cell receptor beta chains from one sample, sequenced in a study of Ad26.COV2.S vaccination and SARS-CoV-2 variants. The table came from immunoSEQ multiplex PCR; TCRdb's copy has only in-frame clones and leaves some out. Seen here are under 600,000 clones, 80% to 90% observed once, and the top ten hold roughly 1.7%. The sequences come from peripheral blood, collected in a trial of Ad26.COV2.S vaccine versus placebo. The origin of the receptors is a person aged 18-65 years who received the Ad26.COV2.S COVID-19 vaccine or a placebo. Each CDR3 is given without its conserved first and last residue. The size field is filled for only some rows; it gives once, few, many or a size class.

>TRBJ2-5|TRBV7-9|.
ASSEQGWETQY
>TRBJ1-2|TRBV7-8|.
ASSSRLDVWQGYT
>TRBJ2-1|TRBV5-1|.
ASSFSGDSSYNEQF
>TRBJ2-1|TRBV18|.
ASSPAGTGRGEQF
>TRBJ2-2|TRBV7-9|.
ASSSGQGPTSNTGELF
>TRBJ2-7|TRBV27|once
ASGRDRPYEQY
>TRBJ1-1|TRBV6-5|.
ACRGLNTEAF
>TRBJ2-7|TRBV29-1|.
SVEEPRDSSYEQY
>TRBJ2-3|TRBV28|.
ASRNPEGSTDTQY
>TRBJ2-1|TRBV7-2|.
ASSLGLAGAPF
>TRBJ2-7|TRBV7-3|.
ASSLEAAQYYEQY
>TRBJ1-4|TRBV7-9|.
ASSPFGTGSEKLF
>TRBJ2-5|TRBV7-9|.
ASSPSLQETQY
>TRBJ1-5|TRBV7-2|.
ASSLAPGVGNQPQH
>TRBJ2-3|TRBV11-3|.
ASSLGGRGDTQY
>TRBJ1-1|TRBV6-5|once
ASSFRTGNTEAF
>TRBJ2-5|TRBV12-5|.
ASGFGYQETQY
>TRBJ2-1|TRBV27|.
ASSPLVSGGEQF
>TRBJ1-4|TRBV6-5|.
ASTGSRENEKLF
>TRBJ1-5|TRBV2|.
ASRVTVGNQPQH
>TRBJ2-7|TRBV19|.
ASSIIAGQGRDEQY
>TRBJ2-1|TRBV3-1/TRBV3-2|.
ASSWSGGYYNEQF
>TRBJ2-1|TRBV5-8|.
ASSLAGSSYNEQF
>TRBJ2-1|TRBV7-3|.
ASSLRSGAGYNEQF
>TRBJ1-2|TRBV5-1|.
ASSLDRDGYT
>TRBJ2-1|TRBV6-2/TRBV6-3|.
ASSYSGQGHNEQF
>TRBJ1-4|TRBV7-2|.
ASSLAGGPAEKLF
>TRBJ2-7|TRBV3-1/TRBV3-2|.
ASSQGTRYEQY
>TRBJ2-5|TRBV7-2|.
ASSRMYQETQY
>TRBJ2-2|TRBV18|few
ASSPGQGKTGELF
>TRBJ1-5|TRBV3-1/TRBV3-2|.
ASSLGRSNQPQH
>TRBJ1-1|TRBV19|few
ASSMLERGTEAF
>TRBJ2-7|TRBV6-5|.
ASRSRQNNLYEQY
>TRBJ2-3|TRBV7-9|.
ASSLTADTQY
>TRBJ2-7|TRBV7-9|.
ASSGTGLSYEQY
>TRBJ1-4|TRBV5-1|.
ASSPGDSLELF
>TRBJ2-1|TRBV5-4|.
ASSLAPSGSGSEQF
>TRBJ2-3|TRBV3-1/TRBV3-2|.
ATNRGPDTQY
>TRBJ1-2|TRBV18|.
ASSPNGSGRYGYT
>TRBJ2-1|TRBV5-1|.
ASSLSAGGPNEQF
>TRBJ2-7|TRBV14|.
ASSQGYEQY
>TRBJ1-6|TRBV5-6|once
ASSLKSTGVGPLH
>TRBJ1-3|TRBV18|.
ASSPGTDLSGNTIY
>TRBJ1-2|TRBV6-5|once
ASSYSGGLSYT
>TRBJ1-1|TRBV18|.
ASSSGTGSMGTEAF
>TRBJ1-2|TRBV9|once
ASSVVGSPGNGYT
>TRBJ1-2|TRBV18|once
ASSPPGFEGT
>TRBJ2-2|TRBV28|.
ASSSLQSPNTGELF
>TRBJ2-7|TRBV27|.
ASSLSGDSSYEQY
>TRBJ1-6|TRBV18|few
ASSPKTGVRPSPLH
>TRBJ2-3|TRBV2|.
ATQPGQRTDTQY
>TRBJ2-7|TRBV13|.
ASSLSGQSFEQY